This T cell receptor (beta chain) emerged from a study of T cell responses to AZD1222 COVID-19 vaccine. Measured with immunoSEQ multiplex PCR; TCRdb has only the in-frame clones, and not every one. This table holds more than 85,000 clones, under 95% found once. This clone was detected only once. The target antigen is unknown. V lost 3 bases to trimming and J lost 9 bases, with 12 bases between them. CDR3 length equals 14 residues. Germline values: CDR1 SGHTA, CDR2 FQGNSA. General observations from the study: Possibly, clonal diversity was underestimated; donors were largely white British and included more females.

This sample comprised peripheral blood, obtained on day 0 of AZD1222 vaccination. The sequence was obtained from an adult in good health. The genes are TRBV7-2 and TRBJ1-6; tentatively, D is TRBD1 (5 bases). For the CDR3, the DNA is TGTGCCAGCAGCTTCCGACAGACGGCTTCACCCCTCCACTTT. Translating gives CASSFRQTASPLHF.